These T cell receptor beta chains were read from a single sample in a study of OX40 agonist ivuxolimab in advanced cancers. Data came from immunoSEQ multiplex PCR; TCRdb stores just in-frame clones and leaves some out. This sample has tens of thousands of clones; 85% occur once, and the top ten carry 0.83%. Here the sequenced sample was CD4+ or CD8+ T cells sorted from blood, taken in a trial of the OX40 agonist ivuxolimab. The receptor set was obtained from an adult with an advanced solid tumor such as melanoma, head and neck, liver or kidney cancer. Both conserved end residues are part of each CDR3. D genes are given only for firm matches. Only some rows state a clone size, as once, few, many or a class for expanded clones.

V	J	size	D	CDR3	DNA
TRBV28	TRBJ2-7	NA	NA	CASSFLDGVGGEQYF	TGTGCCAGCAGTTTTTTGGACGGCGTAGGGGGCGAGCAGTACTTC
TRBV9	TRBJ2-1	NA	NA	CASSVARATINEQFF	TGTGCCAGCAGCGTAGCCAGGGCCACAATCAATGAGCAGTTCTTC
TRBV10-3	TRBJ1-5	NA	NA	CATGPGVNQPQHF	TGTGCCACCGGGCCCGGGGTCAATCAGCCCCAGCATTTT
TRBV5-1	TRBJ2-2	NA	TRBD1	CASSLRDRVSPGELFF	TGCGCCAGCAGCCTTAGGGACAGGGTGTCCCCCGGGGAGCTGTTTTTT
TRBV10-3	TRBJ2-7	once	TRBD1	CAISGGTGYDEQYF	TGTGCCATCAGTGGCGGGACAGGGTACGACGAGCAGTACTTC
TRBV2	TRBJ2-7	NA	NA	CASSEDSSYEQYF	TGTGCCAGCAGTGAGGACTCGTCCTATGAGCAGTACTTC
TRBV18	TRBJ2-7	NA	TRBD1	CASSQTGGYEQYF	TGTGCCAGCTCCCAGACAGGGGGCTACGAGCAGTACTTC
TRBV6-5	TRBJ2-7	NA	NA	CASSPGTGGNYEQYF	TGTGCCAGCAGTCCCGGCACCGGCGGGAACTACGAGCAGTACTTC
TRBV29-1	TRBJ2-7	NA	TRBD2	CSVTSGGGNEQYF	TGCAGCGTAACAAGCGGGGGAGGGAACGAGCAGTACTTC
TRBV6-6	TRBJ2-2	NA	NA	CASQIPMNTGELFF	TGTGCCAGTCAAATTCCTATGAACACCGGGGAGCTGTTTTTT
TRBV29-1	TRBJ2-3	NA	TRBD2	CSVFRTSGVTDTQYF	TGCAGCGTTTTCAGGACTAGCGGGGTGACAGATACGCAGTATTTT
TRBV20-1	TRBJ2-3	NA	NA	CSASLTDTQYF	TGCAGTGCTAGCCTCACAGATACGCAGTATTTT
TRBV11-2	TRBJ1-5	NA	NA	CASSLGRAGLGQPQHF	TGTGCCAGCAGCTTAGGTAGGGCAGGGTTGGGTCAGCCCCAGCATTTT
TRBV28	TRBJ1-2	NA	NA	CASSSPPGPRGYTF	TGTGCCAGCAGTTCCCCACCAGGGCCTCGTGGCTACACCTTC
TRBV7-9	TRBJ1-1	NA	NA	CASSPWTLNTEAFF	TGTGCCAGCAGCCCCTGGACACTAAACACTGAAGCTTTCTTT
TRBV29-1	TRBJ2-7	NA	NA	CSVGETVAYEQYF	TGCAGCGTTGGGGAAACAGTCGCCTACGAGCAGTACTTC
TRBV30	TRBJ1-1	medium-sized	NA	CAWEGGTEAFF	TGTGCCTGGGAAGGGGGGACTGAAGCTTTCTTT
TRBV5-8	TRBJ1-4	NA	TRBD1	CASSYRDSNEKLFF	TGTGCCAGCAGTTACCGGGACAGTAATGAAAAACTGTTTTTT
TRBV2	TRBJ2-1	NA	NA	CASRDQLYNEQFF	TGTGCCAGCCGGGACCAATTGTACAATGAGCAGTTCTTC